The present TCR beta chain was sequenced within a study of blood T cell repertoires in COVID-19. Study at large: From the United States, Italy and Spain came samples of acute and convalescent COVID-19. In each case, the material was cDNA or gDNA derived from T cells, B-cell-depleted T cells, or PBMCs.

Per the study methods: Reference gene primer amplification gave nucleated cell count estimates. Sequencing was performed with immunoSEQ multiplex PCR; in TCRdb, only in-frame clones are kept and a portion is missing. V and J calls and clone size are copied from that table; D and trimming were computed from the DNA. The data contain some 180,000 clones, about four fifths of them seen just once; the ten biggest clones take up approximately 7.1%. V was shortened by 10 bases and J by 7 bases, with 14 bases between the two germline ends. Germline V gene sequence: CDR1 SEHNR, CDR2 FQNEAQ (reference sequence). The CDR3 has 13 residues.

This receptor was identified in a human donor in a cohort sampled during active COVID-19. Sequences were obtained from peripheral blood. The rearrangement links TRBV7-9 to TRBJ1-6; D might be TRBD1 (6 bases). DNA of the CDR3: TGTGCCACCGCCGGACAGCAGAATTCACCCCTCCACTTT. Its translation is CATAGQQNSPLHF.